A selection of T cell receptor beta chains follows, all from one sample in a study of blood T cell repertoires in COVID-19. The data were produced by immunoSEQ multiplex PCR, yet TCRdb's version contains in-frame clones alone and is incomplete. The sample has fewer than 110,000 clones; 84% are singletons. Sequenced: peripheral blood. Receptors were obtained from a human donor in a cohort sampled during active or convalescent COVID-19. CDR3s include the opening cysteine and the closing phenylalanine or tryptophan. The order of the fields is D gene, V gene, clone size, J gene, CDR3 protein, CDR3 DNA. The D gene is left open where the match is weak. Some rows mark clone size as missing; the rest say once, few, many or name a class of expanded clone.

D: .
V: TRBV19
size: .
J: TRBJ1-5
CDR3: CASSPTGTIQPQHF
DNA: TGTGCCAGTAGCCCAACCGGGACTATTCAGCCCCAGCATTTT

D: .
V: TRBV24-1
size: .
J: TRBJ2-1
CDR3: CATSDASAGSEQFF
DNA: TGTGCCACCAGTGATGCCTCGGCGGGGAGTGAGCAGTTCTTC

D: .
V: TRBV28
size: .
J: TRBJ2-2
CDR3: CASRQANTGELFF
DNA: TGTGCCAGCAGGCAGGCCAACACCGGGGAGCTGTTTTTT

D: .
V: TRBV5-4
size: .
J: TRBJ2-2
CDR3: CASSPAGVGTGELFF
DNA: TGTGCCAGCAGCCCGGCCGGGGTTGGCACCGGGGAGCTGTTTTTT

D: TRBD1
V: TRBV28
size: .
J: TRBJ1-6
CDR3: CASTQGQQNSPLHF
DNA: TGTGCCAGCACCCAGGGACAGCAAAATTCACCCCTCCACTTT

D: TRBD2
V: TRBV19
size: few
J: TRBJ2-3
CDR3: CASSIVTSGNLGSDTQYF
DNA: TGTGCCAGTAGTATTGTTACTAGCGGGAACCTCGGGTCAGATACGCAGTATTTT

D: .
V: TRBV2
size: .
J: TRBJ1-2
CDR3: CASSVTVSYTF
DNA: TGTGCCAGCAGTGTCACAGTCAGCTACACCTTC

D: TRBD1
V: TRBV7-9
size: .
J: TRBJ2-7
CDR3: CASSSTGVYEQYF
DNA: TGTGCCAGCAGCTCGACAGGGGTCTACGAGCAGTACTTC

D: TRBD1
V: TRBV6-5
size: .
J: TRBJ1-4
CDR3: CASRPDRGLFEKLFF
DNA: TGTGCCAGCAGGCCTGACAGGGGGCTGTTTGAAAAACTGTTTTTT

D: TRBD1
V: TRBV12-5
size: once
J: TRBJ1-3
CDR3: CASGRDRGEGNTIYF
DNA: TGTGCTAGTGGCAGGGACAGGGGCGAAGGAAACACCATATATTTT

D: .
V: TRBV11-3
size: .
J: TRBJ2-5
CDR3: CASSSYQGNQETQYF
DNA: TGTGCCAGCAGCTCCTACCAGGGAAACCAAGAGACCCAGTACTTC

D: TRBD1
V: TRBV6-4
size: .
J: TRBJ2-3
CDR3: CASSVEGATDTQYF
DNA: TGTGCCAGCAGTGTCGAGGGGGCCACAGATACGCAGTATTTT

D: TRBD1
V: TRBV2
size: .
J: TRBJ2-5
CDR3: CASSDQGAETQYF
DNA: TGTGCCAGCAGTGATCAGGGGGCCGAGACCCAGTACTTC

D: TRBD1
V: TRBV6-6
size: .
J: TRBJ1-1
CDR3: CAGGETGGVRNTEAFF
DNA: TGTGCCGGAGGGGAGACAGGGGGGGTTAGGAACACTGAAGCTTTCTTT

D: TRBD1
V: TRBV28
size: .
J: TRBJ1-5
CDR3: CASSAPGQGFQPQHF
DNA: TGTGCCAGCAGTGCTCCGGGACAGGGGTTTCAGCCCCAGCATTTT

D: TRBD2
V: TRBV9
size: .
J: TRBJ2-1
CDR3: CASSPRGRGTYNEQFF
DNA: TGTGCCAGCAGCCCGCGAGGGCGGGGGACCTACAATGAGCAGTTCTTC

D: .
V: TRBV19
size: .
J: TRBJ1-2
CDR3: CASSSALRGGTPIYYGYTF
DNA: TGTGCCAGTAGTAGCGCCCTTAGGGGGGGAACACCTATTTACTATGGCTACACCTTC

D: TRBD1
V: TRBV19
size: once
J: TRBJ1-5
CDR3: CASRTGLRLGGNQPQHF
DNA: TGTGCCAGCAGGACAGGACTCAGGCTTGGGGGCAATCAGCCCCAGCATTTT

D: TRBD1
V: TRBV19
size: .
J: TRBJ1-2
CDR3: CASSMIGTANNYGYTF
DNA: TGTGCCAGTAGTATGATCGGGACAGCCAATAACTATGGCTACACCTTC

D: TRBD1
V: TRBV10-3
size: .
J: TRBJ2-7
CDR3: CAISESAIRDRTYEQYF
DNA: TGTGCCATCAGTGAGTCGGCGATACGGGACAGGACGTACGAGCAGTACTTC

D: TRBD1
V: TRBV7-9
size: .
J: TRBJ1-6
CDR3: CASSLNTGGASHYNSPLHF
DNA: TGTGCCAGCAGCTTAAATACAGGGGGCGCTTCCCATTATAATTCACCCCTCCACTTT

D: .
V: TRBV3-1/TRBV3-2
size: .
J: TRBJ1-5
CDR3: CASSLTYDGDQPQHF
DNA: TGTGCCAGCAGCCTTACTTACGACGGAGATCAGCCCCAGCATTTT

D: TRBD2
V: TRBV5-1
size: once
J: TRBJ2-7
CDR3: CASSVAGGPSYEQYF
DNA: TGCGCCAGCAGCGTAGCGGGGGGGCCCTCCTACGAGCAGTACTTC

D: TRBD1
V: TRBV11-3
size: .
J: TRBJ2-7
CDR3: CASSLGLIGGSEQYF
DNA: TGTGCCAGCAGCTTAGGGTTAATAGGGGGCAGCGAGCAGTACTTC

D: .
V: TRBV27
size: .
J: TRBJ1-4
CDR3: CASRRGSTNEKLFF
DNA: TGTGCCAGCAGAAGGGGGTCCACTAATGAAAAACTGTTTTTT

D: .
V: TRBV18
size: .
J: TRBJ2-4
CDR3: CASSSGIKNIQYF
DNA: TGTGCCAGCTCATCCGGGATCAAAAACATTCAGTACTTC

D: TRBD1
V: TRBV7-3
size: .
J: TRBJ2-1
CDR3: CASSPSGGQGVSYNEQFF
DNA: TGTGCCAGCAGCCCCTCCGGAGGACAGGGGGTCTCCTACAATGAGCAGTTCTTC

D: .
V: TRBV5-1
size: many
J: TRBJ2-1
CDR3: CASSPWVAASYNEQFF
DNA: TGCGCCAGCAGCCCCTGGGTAGCCGCCTCCTACAATGAGCAGTTCTTC

D: .
V: TRBV2
size: .
J: TRBJ2-2
CDR3: CASSGGYAGELFF
DNA: TGTGCCAGCAGTGGAGGGTATGCCGGGGAGCTGTTTTTT

D: .
V: TRBV24-1
size: .
J: TRBJ1-5
CDR3: CATSDRGDQPQHF
DNA: TGTGCCACCAGTGATCGGGGGGATCAGCCCCAGCATTTT

D: .
V: TRBV5-1
size: .
J: TRBJ1-1
CDR3: CASSLGDTEAFF
DNA: TGCGCCAGCAGCCTCGGGGACACTGAAGCTTTCTTT

D: TRBD1
V: TRBV18
size: .
J: TRBJ2-7
CDR3: CASSPVVNRGRSYEQYF
DNA: TGTGCCAGCTCACCAGTGGTTAACAGGGGGCGCTCCTACGAGCAGTACTTC

D: TRBD1
V: TRBV11-2
size: .
J: TRBJ2-2
CDR3: CATTGQGVVTGELFF
DNA: TGTGCCACTACGGGACAGGGGGTGGTCACCGGGGAGCTGTTTTTT

D: TRBD2
V: TRBV7-3
size: once
J: TRBJ2-5
CDR3: CASSHGEGGEGTQYF
DNA: TGTGCCAGCAGCCATGGGGAGGGCGGGGAAGGGACCCAGTACTTC

D: .
V: TRBV4-2
size: .
J: TRBJ2-5
CDR3: CASSRGDRRDRETQYF
DNA: TGTGCCAGCAGCCGCGGGGACCGGAGGGACAGAGAGACCCAGTACTTC

D: TRBD1
V: TRBV7-9
size: once
J: TRBJ1-2
CDR3: CASSPRRTGLWGYTF
DNA: TGTGCCAGCAGCCCTAGACGGACAGGTTTATGGGGCTACACCTTC

D: TRBD2
V: TRBV7-3
size: .
J: TRBJ2-3
CDR3: CASSPRAGGPTDTQYF
DNA: TGTGCCAGCAGCCCCCGGGCGGGGGGGCCCACAGATACGCAGTATTTT

D: .
V: TRBV28
size: .
J: TRBJ1-5
CDR3: CASSLGFKDRLSNQPQHF
DNA: TGTGCCAGCAGCCTGGGTTTCAAGGACAGACTTAGCAATCAGCCCCAGCATTTT

D: TRBD1
V: TRBV7-2
size: .
J: TRBJ1-2
CDR3: CASSRQGDDYTF
DNA: TGTGCCAGCAGCAGACAGGGAGATGACTACACCTTC

D: TRBD1
V: TRBV7-8
size: .
J: TRBJ2-7
CDR3: CASSFSSGTGAYEQYF
DNA: TGTGCCAGCAGCTTTTCCTCCGGGACAGGAGCTTACGAGCAGTACTTC

D: TRBD1
V: TRBV3-1/TRBV3-2
size: .
J: TRBJ2-7
CDR3: CASNRGSYEQYF
DNA: TGTGCATCAAACAGGGGATCCTACGAGCAGTACTTC